The 23 T cell receptor beta chains presented below share a single source sample, sequenced in a study of glioma-infiltrating T cells. Using RNA template, CDR3s of TCR alpha and beta were amplified with iRepertoire arm-PCR. TCRdb reprocessed the multiplex PCR reads via MiXCR and lists one record per CDR3 protein. The sample lists 150,000 to 200,000 distinct CDR3 sequences, around 40% occurring once. The sequenced sample consisted of glioma tissue, nonneoplastic brain tissue, or PBMCs (not recorded which). These receptors originate from a human donor with low-grade glioma or glioblastoma, undergoing nonglioma brain surgery, or in good health (not recorded which).

This clonotype has a single count. A read error may be the cause here, since a much bigger clone is one base away. The chain recombines TRBV14 with TRBJ2-1; TRBD2 aligns across 8 bases. Germline CDR1 SGHDN, CDR2 FVKESK. V shed 6 bases, J shed 7 bases, and the junction held 8 bases outside the gene matches. CDR3 length equals 14 residues. The CDR3 coding sequence is TGTGCCAGCAGGGCCCGGACTAGCCCGAATGAGCAGTTCTTC. Residues: CASRARTSPNEQFF.

On this clonotype: At one boundary the junction diverges from the germline segment, which might be a read error. This chain connects TRBV2 to TRBJ2-5; D ambiguous. CDR3 length: 16 amino acids. In germline, CDR1 is SNHLY, CDR2 FYNNEI. In nucleotides, the CDR3 is TGTGCCAGCAGTGACGATGTGCTAGGATCCCAAGAGAGCCAGTACTTC. Translated, it gives CASSDDVLGSQESQYF.

The chain couples TRBV5-1 to TRBJ2-2, with 10 bases identical to TRBD2. Germline CDR1 and CDR2: SGHRS and YFSETQ. V dropped 10 bases and J dropped 0; count of bases not matched to a gene: 9. There are 16 residues in the CDR3. CDR3 nucleotides: TGCGCCTCAGCGTCTAGCGGGAGAGCGAACACCGGGGAGCTGTTTTTT. Protein sequence: CASASSGRANTGELFF.

This clonotype was counted a single time. This may come from a read error, since a much larger clone is one base off. The CDR3, as DNA: TGTGCCAGCAGTGATCCTAGCGGGGTCACCTACGAGCAGTACTTC. Protein: CASSDPSGVTYEQYF. This sequence joins TRBV25-1 and TRBJ2-7, with 9 bases fitting TRBD2. J gave up 2 bases and V 3 bases, and 5 bases lay outside the gene matches. The CDR3 extends over 15 amino acids. Germline values: CDR1 MGHDK, CDR2 SYGVNS.

At least ten counts were recorded for this clonotype. V usage is TRBV6-1 and J usage is TRBJ2-5, with TRBD2 matching 14 bases. V lost 5 bases and J lost 5; bases outside the gene matches: 4. The CDR3 totals 15 residues. Germline values: CDR1 MNHNS, CDR2 SASEGT. The CDR3, as DNA: TGTGCCAGCAGTCAGGGACTAGCGGGAGTGGAGACCCAGTACTTC. Protein product: CASSQGLAGVETQYF.

This sequence joins TRBV2 and TRBJ2-5; TRBD2 matches at 9 bases. CDR3 length: 16 amino acids. Germline CDR1 reads SNHLY; CDR2 reads FYNNEI. After removal of 4 bases from V and 2 bases from J, the junction contained 8 bases not matched to a gene. The CDR3 DNA is TGTGCCAGCAGTGCCGGGACTAGCCGATCACAAGAGACCCAGTACTTC. Translating gives CASSAGTSRSQETQYF. Full variable domain (outside the CDR3, taken from reference TRBV2 and TRBJ2-5): EPEVTQTPSHQVTQMGQEVILRCVPISNHLYFYWYRQILGQKVEFLVSFYNNEISEKSEIFDDQFSVERPDGSNFTLKIRSTKLEDSAMYFCASSAGTSRSQETQYFGPGTRLLVL.

Details on this clonotype: This may stem from a read error, because a much larger clone lies one nucleotide away. The J gene is TRBJ2-4, the V gene TRBV24-1; the D gene could be TRBD1 or TRBD2 (5 bases each). The V gene lost 4 bases and the J gene lost 3 bases, with 12 bases spanning the gap. The CDR3 runs 15 residues. The germline V gene has CDR1 KGHDR and CDR2 SFDVKD. CDR3 in amino acids: CATSDSGTGKNIQYF. The CDR3 DNA reads as TGTGCCACCAGTGACTCCGGGACGGGCAAAAACATTCAGTACTTC.

Comments on this clonotype: A read error is possible here, since a much larger clone lies one base away. The chain recombines TRBV5-4 with TRBJ1-1, with TRBD1 matching 7 bases. Germline V gives CDR1 SGHNT, CDR2 YYREEE (reference sequence). V lost 9 bases and J lost 4; bases outside the gene matches: 3. The CDR3 is 11 residues long. The CDR3 sequence is CATGGRTEAFF. The DNA for the CDR3 is TGTGCCACAGGGGGACGCACTGAAGCTTTCTTT.

To note about this clonotype: This may come from a read error, since a much larger clone is one base off. V is TRBV19 and J is TRBJ2-3, with D perhaps TRBD2 (5 bases). The CDR3 contains 13 residues. Per germline, CDR1 LNHDA and CDR2 SQIVND (reference sequence). This CDR3 reads CASRVGSVDTEYF. The CDR3 bases are TGTGCCAGTAGAGTGGGGAGCGTGGATACGGAGTATTTT.

To note about this clonotype: This may be a read error: a much more frequent sequence differs by one nucleotide. The rearrangement joins TRBV20-1 to TRBJ2-7, with 7 bases lining up with TRBD2. The CDR3 contains 14 residues. The ends lost 6 bases at V and 6 bases at J; junction bases unmatched: 14. Germline V gene sequence: CDR1 DFQATT, CDR2 SNEGSKA (reference sequence). CDR3 in amino acids: CSANSWDYGGEQYF. CDR3 DNA sequence: TGCAGTGCAAATTCCTGGGACTACGGAGGCGAGCAGTACTTC.

For this clonotype: This sequence may be a read error, since a much larger clone differs from it by one base. This chain connects TRBV28 to TRBJ1-5; 7 bases align to TRBD1. This CDR3 contains 15 residues. Germline V gives CDR1 MDHEN, CDR2 SYDVKM. With V trimmed by 6 bases and J by 4 bases, 9 bases remained unmatched. The CDR3 reads CASRRVGQKNQPQHF. In DNA, the CDR3 is TGTGCCAGCAGGCGGGTGGGACAGAAGAATCAGCCCCAGCATTTT.

This clonotype has ten or more counts. The chain links TRBV12-3 or TRBV12-4 to TRBJ1-5; TRBD1 is a possible D gene (5 bases). Between the trimmed V and J ends, which lost 3 bases and 0 bases, there was a span of 6 bases. CDR3 length: 14 residues. In DNA, the CDR3 is TGTGCCAGCAGTTTTCAGGGTAGCAATCAGCCCCAGCATTTT. Translating gives CASSFQGSNQPQHF.

This clonotype was counted ten times or more. The chain carries TRBV7-6 and TRBJ2-1; weak D call: TRBD2 (6 bases). Trimming shortened V by 2 bases and J by 2 bases, and 16 bases separated the two germline ends. Germline V CDR1 and CDR2: SGHVS, FNYEAQ. There are 17 residues in the CDR3. The CDR3 reads CASSLYQGEVTYNEQFF. The CDR3 region has the DNA TGTGCCAGCAGCTTATACCAAGGGGAGGTGACCTACAATGAGCAGTTCTTC.

In its sample, this clonotype was seen many times. The chain links TRBV6-1 to TRBJ2-1; TRBD2 aligns across 12 bases. The CDR3 sequence is 16 residues long. V shed 6 bases and J 0 bases; nucleotides not matched to a gene: 3. CDR1 and CDR2 (germline): MNHNS, SASEGT. The CDR3 nucleotides read TGTGCCAGCAGCCGGACTAGCGGGAACTCCTACAATGAGCAGTTCTTC. As protein: CASSRTSGNSYNEQFF.

This sequence joins TRBV27 and TRBJ2-7; no clear D gene. CDR3 length: 12 residues. Germline CDR1 reads MNHEY; CDR2 reads SMNVEV (reference sequence). Trimming shortened V by 8 bases and J by 4 bases, and 12 bases separated the two germline ends. CDR3 in DNA: TGTGCCAGCCGGAAAGGGTATTACGAGCAGTACTTC. Its translation: CASRKGYYEQYF.

The chain links TRBV20-1 to TRBJ2-6, with TRBD2 matching over 8 bases. The CDR3 consists of 15 residues. V lost 4 bases to trimming and J lost 4 bases; unmatched junction nucleotides: 6. Germline V CDR1 and CDR2: DFQATT, SNEGSKA (reference sequence). CDR3 residues: CSAISGGAGANVLTF. The DNA of the CDR3 is TGCAGTGCTATATCGGGAGGGGCAGGGGCCAACGTCCTGACTTTC.

The chain links TRBV6-1 to TRBJ1-1; no reliable D call. This CDR3 is built from 13 residues. Trimming cost V 3 bases and J 9 bases, with 14 bases left between them. The germline V gene has CDR1 MNHNS and CDR2 SASEGT. This CDR3 is CASSEYEGKKAFF. In DNA form, the CDR3 reads TGTGCCAGCAGTGAGTATGAAGGGAAAAAAGCTTTCTTT.

This clonotype was seen a few times. The rearrangement uses TRBV5-1 and TRBJ2-7; 8 bases are shared with TRBD1. The CDR3 spans 13 residues. Germline CDR1 is SGHRS and CDR2 is YFSETQ. V lost 4 bases, J lost 5 bases, and 5 bases stayed unmatched. Written as DNA, the CDR3 is TGCGCCAGCAGCACACGGACAGGGAACGAGCAGTACTTC. Encoded protein: CASSTRTGNEQYF.

This clonotype has a single count. This may arise from a read error, as a much more abundant clone is one base away. The chain couples TRBV28 to TRBJ2-5, with D perhaps TRBD2 (5 bases). The CDR3 consists of 14 residues. V was cut by 3 bases and J by 4 bases, with 12 bases left in between. Germline values: CDR1 MDHEN, CDR2 SYDVKM. CDR3 sequence: CASSFLAVRETQYF. Here the CDR3 DNA reads TGTGCCAGCAGTTTTCTAGCCGTGAGAGAGACCCAGTACTTC.

In its sample, this clonotype was seen a few times. The chain uses TRBV7-3 and TRBJ2-7, with 9 bases aligning to TRBD1. CDR3 size: 15 residues. J was trimmed by 6 bases and V by 5 bases; bases with no gene match: 11. From germline, CDR1 is SGHTA and CDR2 FQGTGA. The CDR3 nucleotides read TGTGCCAGCAGCCCTACCCACAGGACAGGGGCCGAGCAGTACTTC. Its protein product is CASSPTHRTGAEQYF.

This clonotype was counted ten times or more. The rearrangement joins TRBV20-1 to TRBJ1-1, with 8 positions matching TRBD1. J lost 4 bases, V lost 5 bases, and 6 bases had no gene match. Per the germline V gene, CDR1 is DFQATT and CDR2 is SNEGSKA (reference sequence). This CDR3 has 13 amino acids. This chain's CDR3 is CSARKTGGTEAFF. As DNA, the CDR3 is TGCAGTGCTCGAAAAACAGGGGGCACTGAAGCTTTCTTT.

CDR3 sequence reads: CASKASGRQDEQFF. The CDR3 DNA reads TGTGCCAGCAAGGCTAGCGGGAGACAGGATGAGCAGTTCTTC. The chain couples TRBV18 to TRBJ2-1, with 10 bases fitting TRBD2. Germline-derived CDR1 and CDR2 are KGHSH and LQKENI. This CDR3 has 14 amino acids. The junction had 9 bases not matched to a gene; V was cut back by 8 bases and J by 8 bases. The whole variable domain, filled in from reference TRBV18 and TRBJ2-1, reads NAGVMQNPRHLVRRRGQEARLRCSPMKGHSHVYWYRQLPEEGLKFMVYLQKENIIDESGMPKERFSAEFPKEGPSILRIQQVVRGDSAAYFCASKASGRQDEQFFGPGTRLTVL.

With respect to this clonotype: Being one base from a much bigger clone, this may be a read error. V and J are TRBV28 and TRBJ1-1; possibly TRBD1 for D (6 bases). V lost 1 base to trimming and J lost 0 bases, with 12 bases between them. The CDR3 consists of 16 residues. Germline values: CDR1 MDHEN, CDR2 SYDVKM. The CDR3 DNA sequence: TGTGCCAGCAGTTTATCAGGGGCGCGTTTGAACACTGAAGCTTTCTTT. It translates to CASSLSGARLNTEAFF.